A selection of T cell receptor beta chains follows, all from one sample in a study of blood T cell repertoires in COVID-19. Repertoires were generated with immunoSEQ multiplex PCR, while TCRdb's copy carries only in-frame clones and drops some. The table shows about 360,000 clones, with around nine tenths occurring only once. Material for sequencing was peripheral blood. The receptors shown here come from a human donor in a cohort sampled during active COVID-19. Each CDR3 is given with its conserved first and last residue. Fields, in order: CDR3 protein, CDR3 DNA, clone size, J gene, D gene, V gene. A D gene is named only where the DNA matches it firmly. Clone size appears in some rows only: once, few, many, or a class for an expanded clone.

CDR3aa: CASSLSASGGLNNEQFF; CDR3nt: TGTGCCAGCAGCTTATCCGCTAGCGGGGGCCTAAACAATGAGCAGTTCTTC; abundance: once; j_gene: TRBJ2-1; d_gene: TRBD2; v_gene: TRBV7-2
CDR3aa: CASSFSGRDGYEQYF; CDR3nt: TGTGCCAGTAGTTTCAGCGGGAGGGATGGCTACGAGCAGTACTTC; abundance: .; j_gene: TRBJ2-7; d_gene: TRBD2; v_gene: TRBV19
CDR3aa: CASSQVRGANVLTF; CDR3nt: TGTGCCAGCAGCCAGGTGAGAGGGGCCAACGTCCTGACTTTC; abundance: .; j_gene: TRBJ2-6; d_gene: .; v_gene: TRBV3-1/TRBV3-2
CDR3aa: CASRDRGDRLNTEAFF; CDR3nt: TGTGCCAGCAGGGATCGGGGGGACAGGCTGAACACTGAAGCTTTCTTT; abundance: .; j_gene: TRBJ1-1; d_gene: TRBD1; v_gene: TRBV9
CDR3aa: CASSIDRDLGYTF; CDR3nt: TGTGCCAGTAGTATCGACAGAGACCTGGGCTACACCTTC; abundance: .; j_gene: TRBJ1-2; d_gene: .; v_gene: TRBV19
CDR3aa: CASSPQGAIRGYTF; CDR3nt: TGTGCCAGCAGCCCACAGGGGGCGATCCGTGGCTACACCTTC; abundance: .; j_gene: TRBJ1-2; d_gene: TRBD1; v_gene: TRBV28
CDR3aa: CASSPPGQWGEKLFF; CDR3nt: TGTGCCAGCAGTCCGCCGGGACAGTGGGGTGAAAAACTGTTTTTT; abundance: .; j_gene: TRBJ1-4; d_gene: TRBD1; v_gene: TRBV27
CDR3aa: CSVAQGSYEQYF; CDR3nt: TGCAGCGTTGCACAGGGCTCCTACGAGCAGTACTTC; abundance: .; j_gene: TRBJ2-7; d_gene: .; v_gene: TRBV29-1
CDR3aa: CASSLEVGEQFF; CDR3nt: TGTGCCAGCAGCTTGGAAGTCGGTGAGCAGTTCTTC; abundance: once; j_gene: TRBJ2-1; d_gene: .; v_gene: TRBV5-4
CDR3aa: CASSQNRASNQPQHF; CDR3nt: TGTGCCAGCAGCCAAAACAGGGCAAGCAATCAGCCCCAGCATTTT; abundance: .; j_gene: TRBJ1-5; d_gene: .; v_gene: TRBV16
CDR3aa: CSVPGLAGSGDIQYF; CDR3nt: TGCAGCGTTCCGGGACTAGCGGGATCGGGAGACATTCAGTACTTC; abundance: .; j_gene: TRBJ2-4; d_gene: TRBD2; v_gene: TRBV29-1
CDR3aa: CASSFFSGGAYEQFF; CDR3nt: TGTGCCAGCAGCTTCTTTAGCGGGGGGGCCTATGAGCAGTTCTTC; abundance: .; j_gene: TRBJ2-1; d_gene: TRBD2; v_gene: TRBV7-2
CDR3aa: CASSRGNSEKLFF; CDR3nt: TGTGCCAGCAGTCGGGGGAACAGTGAAAAACTGTTTTTT; abundance: .; j_gene: TRBJ1-4; d_gene: .; v_gene: TRBV11-2
CDR3aa: CASSNRQGAATGELFF; CDR3nt: TGTGCCAGCTCGAACCGACAGGGGGCGGCGACCGGGGAGCTGTTTTTT; abundance: .; j_gene: TRBJ2-2; d_gene: TRBD1; v_gene: TRBV18
CDR3aa: CASRAGGSTGELFF; CDR3nt: TGCGCCAGCAGAGCGGGAGGGAGCACCGGGGAGCTGTTTTTT; abundance: .; j_gene: TRBJ2-2; d_gene: TRBD2; v_gene: TRBV5-1
CDR3aa: CASSPRGQGGTGELFF; CDR3nt: TGTGCCAGCAGCCCCCGGGGACAGGGAGGTACCGGGGAGCTGTTTTTT; abundance: .; j_gene: TRBJ2-2; d_gene: TRBD1; v_gene: TRBV11-3
CDR3aa: CASSPGLAGGSDTQYF; CDR3nt: TGTGCCAGCAGCCCGGGACTAGCGGGGGGATCAGATACGCAGTATTTT; abundance: .; j_gene: TRBJ2-3; d_gene: TRBD2; v_gene: TRBV7-6
CDR3aa: CASSPRLVSPTDTQYF; CDR3nt: TGTGCCAGCAGCCCCAGACTAGTTTCCCCCACAGATACGCAGTATTTT; abundance: .; j_gene: TRBJ2-3; d_gene: .; v_gene: TRBV7-9
CDR3aa: CATSTVNYGYTF; CDR3nt: TGTGCCACCAGTACGGTAAACTATGGCTACACCTTC; abundance: .; j_gene: TRBJ1-2; d_gene: .; v_gene: TRBV24-1
CDR3aa: CASSQDRFPGNTIYF; CDR3nt: TGTGCCAGCAGCCAAGACAGGTTCCCTGGAAACACCATATATTTT; abundance: .; j_gene: TRBJ1-3; d_gene: .; v_gene: TRBV14
CDR3aa: CASSSRRTEAFF; CDR3nt: TGTGCCAGCAGCTCCCGGAGGACTGAAGCTTTCTTT; abundance: .; j_gene: TRBJ1-1; d_gene: .; v_gene: TRBV11-2
CDR3aa: CASSSGSYIYNEQFF; CDR3nt: TGTGCCAGCTCCAGCGGGAGTTATATTTACAATGAGCAGTTCTTC; abundance: .; j_gene: TRBJ2-1; d_gene: TRBD2; v_gene: TRBV7-8
CDR3aa: CASSLGGGNYGYTF; CDR3nt: TGTGCCAGCAGTTTAGGAGGAGGGAACTATGGCTACACCTTC; abundance: .; j_gene: TRBJ1-2; d_gene: .; v_gene: TRBV27
CDR3aa: CSVEELAGGRADTQYF; CDR3nt: TGCAGCGTTGAAGAACTAGCGGGGGGGCGCGCAGATACGCAGTATTTT; abundance: .; j_gene: TRBJ2-3; d_gene: TRBD2; v_gene: TRBV29-1
CDR3aa: CASSEIGSGDRGAFF; CDR3nt: TGTGCCAGCAGTGAAATTGGTTCGGGGGACAGGGGAGCTTTCTTT; abundance: .; j_gene: TRBJ1-1; d_gene: TRBD1; v_gene: TRBV6-1
CDR3aa: CASRQTGGLDEQYF; CDR3nt: TGTGCCAGCAGACAAACAGGAGGGTTGGACGAGCAGTACTTC; abundance: .; j_gene: TRBJ2-7; d_gene: .; v_gene: TRBV7-9
CDR3aa: CASSIPGDSSNQPQHF; CDR3nt: TGTGCCAGTAGTATTCCGGGGGACAGTAGCAATCAGCCCCAGCATTTT; abundance: few; j_gene: TRBJ1-5; d_gene: TRBD1; v_gene: TRBV19
CDR3aa: CASSPVDRGSGANVLTF; CDR3nt: TGTGCCAGCAGTCCCGTGGACAGGGGGTCCGGGGCCAACGTCCTGACTTTC; abundance: .; j_gene: TRBJ2-6; d_gene: TRBD1; v_gene: TRBV28
CDR3aa: CASRMDRGTYEQYF; CDR3nt: TGTGCCAGCAGGATGGACAGAGGAACCTACGAGCAGTACTTC; abundance: .; j_gene: TRBJ2-7; d_gene: .; v_gene: TRBV2
CDR3aa: CASSLVTGFEKLFF; CDR3nt: TGTGCCAGCAGCTTAGTAACGGGGTTCGAGAAACTGTTTTTT; abundance: .; j_gene: TRBJ1-4; d_gene: .; v_gene: TRBV7-2
CDR3aa: CASSTRTVNQPQHF; CDR3nt: TGTGCCAGTAGTACCCGGACTGTCAATCAGCCCCAGCATTTT; abundance: .; j_gene: TRBJ1-5; d_gene: .; v_gene: TRBV19
CDR3aa: CASRPLDRAAYEQYF; CDR3nt: TGTGCCAGCAGGCCCCTGGACAGGGCGGCCTACGAGCAGTACTTC; abundance: .; j_gene: TRBJ2-7; d_gene: TRBD1; v_gene: TRBV28
CDR3aa: CASRRGLAGDSNTGELFF; CDR3nt: TGTGCCAGCAGGCGCGGACTAGCGGGAGACTCGAACACCGGGGAGCTGTTTTTT; abundance: .; j_gene: TRBJ2-2; d_gene: TRBD2; v_gene: TRBV4-2
CDR3aa: CSASSEAGGPGNEQFF; CDR3nt: TGCAGTGCTAGTTCGGAAGCGGGGGGGCCGGGTAATGAGCAGTTCTTC; abundance: .; j_gene: TRBJ2-1; d_gene: TRBD2; v_gene: TRBV20-1
CDR3aa: CASSPGDKGYEQYF; CDR3nt: TGTGCCAGCAGCCCAGGGGACAAAGGGTACGAGCAGTACTTC; abundance: once; j_gene: TRBJ2-7; d_gene: .; v_gene: TRBV7-9